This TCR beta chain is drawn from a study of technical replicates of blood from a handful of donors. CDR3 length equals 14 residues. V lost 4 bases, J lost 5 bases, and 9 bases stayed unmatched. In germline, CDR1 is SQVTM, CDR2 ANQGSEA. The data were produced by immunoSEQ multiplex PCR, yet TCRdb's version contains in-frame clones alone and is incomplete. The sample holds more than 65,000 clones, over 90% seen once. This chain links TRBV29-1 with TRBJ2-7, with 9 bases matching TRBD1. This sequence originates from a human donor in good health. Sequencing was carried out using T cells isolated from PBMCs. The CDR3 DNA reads TGCAGCGTTGTGGGGACCAGGACAGGGGACGAGCAGTACTTC. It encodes CSVVGTRTGDEQYF.